This T cell receptor (beta chain) comes out of a study of cytomegalovirus exposure and HLA in healthy donors (dated by TCRdb to 2016 to 2017). A note on the overall study: In an earlier analysis of several hundred of the donors, 250 to 350 Gb of sequence data and 120 million or so unique TCR beta sequences from 150 million to 200 million T cells were reported. Both class I and class II loci were covered by HLA typing, at four-digit resolution. Of the roughly 400 genotyped donors, over 70% fell in the genetic ancestry cluster associated with self-reported Caucasian donors. Alongside the repertoire data, information on donor age, sex, ethnicity and CMV serostatus was compiled. Every repertoire in the discovery cohort had been generated on one and the same sequencing platform. Because of strong linkage in the cohort, a handful of DR-DQ haplotypes were treated as single units for association and clustering. An earlier analysis of roughly 580 of the donors used high-throughput TCR beta sequencing to judge whether each TCR beta V gene segment behaved as functional or pseudogenic. An early release that covered roughly 600 HLA-typed donors contained approximately 300 gigabases of sequencing data and tens of millions of unique TCR sequences. Typing coverage differed by locus: A, B, C, DRB1 and DQB1 were typed in roughly 620-630 donors, DQA1 in roughly 500, DPA1 in roughly 590, and DPB1 in approximately 450. The study aimed to test whether signatures of past pathogen exposure could be identified by cataloging public T cell receptors. To study patterns of TCR occurrence, a later analysis re-analyzed previously published TCR beta repertoires from just over 650 donors and added high-resolution HLA genotyping. Using immunosequencing, the study profiled T cell repertoires from some 670 subjects and related those repertoires to cytomegalovirus serostatus. Rather than drawing on any new phenotypic data, the later analysis identified candidate immune exposures from TCR beta sequences and the way those sequences occurred across donors. Along with the approximately 620-subject first cohort, a separate validation cohort of more than 90 different subjects was used. A later genetic analysis took genome-wide SNP genotypes for about 65% of the 666 donors and used that subset as a discovery cohort. Among roughly 400 genotyped donors of the cohort, an average of approximately 240,000 unique TCR beta nucleotide sequences were sequenced per donor, roughly a sixth of them non-productive. To predict cytomegalovirus infection status, the study brought together high-throughput TCR immunosequencing, statistical association of individual TCRs with disease status, and machine learning.

Trimming leaves V shorter by 2 bases and J shorter by 10 bases, with the junction holding 8 bases beyond the gene matches. The CDR3 sequence holds 14 residues, the cysteine and phenylalanine included. Kept here is only the CDR3 DNA, which spans 42 bases and is read in frame from base 1. The CDR1 and CDR2 encoded by the germline V gene are SNHLY and FYNNEI. In the case of this clone: It has no known antigen specificity. The sample holds no much larger clone one base away, and base qualities are not on file.

Library method: the immunoSEQ multiplex PCR assay. A mixture of 60 forward primers for TCR Vbeta segments and 13 reverse primers for TCR Jbeta segments was used in the multiplex PCR. Amplification of the CDR3 region of rearranged TCR beta genes was performed with a multiplex PCR assay on genomic DNA. The amplified TCR beta libraries were sequenced on the Illumina HiSeq System as 87-base-pair reads. On the study's bioinformatics: A later analysis tallied 75 million to 95 million unique TCR beta chains across the 600 to 700 repertoires, and about 10 million of those chains were shared by two or more donors. Raw reads were error-corrected and collapsed into unique sequences with a nearest-neighbor algorithm that merged closely related sequences to remove PCR and sequencing errors. CDR3 sequences were aligned to IMGT reference sequences to assign V, D and J gene segments. For a sequence to be retained, a match of at least six nucleotides was required to both a V gene segment and a J gene segment. Rearrangements were classified as productive when the CDR3 lacked stop codons and remained in frame with V and J, and all other rearrangements were classified as non-productive. Following IMGT convention, CDR3 was defined as the stretch from the second conserved V-encoded cysteine up to the conserved J-encoded phenylalanine. The earlier analysis of about 560 of the donors excluded any sequence lacking an unambiguous match to a single V gene segment. In an earlier analysis of a few hundred of the donors, V segments were called functional above 56.7% productive rearrangements and were called segregating when the between-donor standard deviation exceeded 5%. A statistical classification framework was developed to diagnose cytomegalovirus status using the catalog of TCR beta chain sequences. V and J gene assignment, in a later analysis, came from comparing TCR nucleotide sequences with IMGT/GENE-DB human TR gene sequences. Using the TCRdist pipeline, a later analysis assigned CDR3 sequences along with most-parsimonious VDJ recombination scenarios. In a later analysis, each TCR beta chain was defined by its CDR3 amino acid sequence together with its V-gene family, and reads without a unique V-gene family were excluded. As a way to deal with suspected cross-contamination and a sequencing artifact, a later analysis dropped under 600 nucleotide sequences that were highly shared and had low generation probability. For each public chain, a later analysis derived a clonal expansion index from normalized ranks of inferred template counts within each repertoire. In a later analysis, generation probabilities were computed using a VDJ recombination model fitted to out-of-frame rearrangements, and the results were checked against IGoR. In a later analysis, TCR-TCR, TCR-HLA and TCR-CMV co-occurrence was scored with hypergeometric tests, and a repertoire-size bias correction was applied to TCR pairs. A later analysis estimated false discovery rates by permuting HLA or CMV assignments 20 times. In a later analysis, co-occurring TCRs were grouped using DBSCAN, with TCRdist sequence similarity added in when clustering inside HLA-allele-positive subsets. Co-occurrence clustering excluded repertoires with fewer than 30,000 or more than 120,000 public chains, plus five with anomalous nucleotide sharing. Imported from immuneACCESS, the table was reduced by TCRdb to in-frame sequences with V and J called. These copies leave out some clones; in studies compared against another copy, an unresolved V gene accounts for under half, and the cause of the remainder is not known. The DNA was the basis for D and trimming; V, J and clone size are from that table. The sample table lists under 200,000 clones, around four fifths of them with a count of one. The top ten clones comprise about 0.98% of the sample.

General findings and caveats noted by the study authors: This cohort had only TCR beta chains sequenced, and the lack of alpha or paired-chain data limited which features could be detected. Compared with equally common non-associated chains, HLA-associated TCR beta chains in a later analysis were more clonally expanded and had lower generation probabilities. Some IMGT-functional V segments, including TRBV6-2 and TRBV6-3, could not be told apart with the 87-base-pair reads, so those segments were excluded. Correlated functional status among segregating V segments might be attributable to linkage disequilibrium, but an unknown experimental factor could not be ruled out. In an earlier analysis of roughly 560 of the donors, most TCR beta V segments were observed in productive rearrangements about 87% or about 30% of the time, broadly matching IMGT annotations. Most TCR sequences were seen in very few donors, while some public TCRs were found in many individuals. The study listed 164 TCR beta chains as associated with cytomegalovirus. In a later analysis, several top co-occurrence clusters were reported to appear linked to parvovirus B19, influenza, CMV and Epstein-Barr virus. A later genetic analysis associated a missense DCLRE1C variant with V-gene and J-gene trimming of TCR beta chains, and an independent cohort replicated the association. The classifier was reported to diagnose cytomegalovirus status with high specificity and sensitivity in both the original cohort and the validation cohort. Approximately 18 rarely observed V segments, including chromosome 9 orphons, were excluded from the earlier analysis of several hundred of the donors because counts were too low. In a later analysis, TCR association rates were found to vary across HLA loci, with the most associated TCRs seen for DRB1 alleles and the fewest for HLA-C alleles. According to a later genetic analysis, donors in an Asian-associated ancestry cluster had fewer N-insertions in productive TCRs than the approximately 670-donor mean. A cluster of highly shared sequence variants was judged likely to be a technical artifact of the sequencing pipeline. The authors suggested that the approach could potentially be extended to other disease states and immunological phenotypes. A further reported finding was that TCR beta sequences accurately predicted the HLA-A and HLA-B alleles for most subjects in the first cohort. At a false discovery rate of 0.05, a later analysis linked 15,000 to 20,000 TCR beta sequences to specific HLA alleles. A few of the identified cytomegalovirus-associated TCR beta chains were confirmed in vitro to be specific for cytomegalovirus antigens. Strong co-occurrence of HLA alleles, especially DR and DQ, made assigning TCR associations to individual alleles difficult. Because HLA typing was unavailable for some donors at each locus, only the typed subset was used in association tests. Roughly uniform sequencing depth across donors was assumed in presence/absence analyses, although this assumption may not hold. CMV serostatus was the only immune exposure information available for the cohort. Most CMV-associated TCR beta chains appeared to be HLA-restricted in a later analysis, and the HLA associations seemed to be driven largely by CMV exposure.

The cohort comprised some 700 healthy bone marrow donors. At the time of sampling, all cohort members were nominally healthy, though unrecorded immune exposures were likely present. The donor tested CMV seropositive, placing the donor among the 289 seropositive members of the cohort. Each donor provided a peripheral blood sample, and peripheral blood mononuclear cells were used for TCR beta sequencing. The Qiagen DNeasy Blood Extraction Kit was used to extract genomic DNA from the blood cell samples. The receptor comes from a girl aged 2-10 years in good health and CMV-seropositive. Sample: PBMCs. The sequence links TRBV2 to TRBJ2-3, and TRBD1 matches 8 of the central bases. The bases are TGTGCCAGCAGTGAAACGGTTGGGACAGGTGCGCAGTATTTT. Translated, it gives CASSETVGTGAQYF. The CDR3 plus the reference TRBV2 and TRBJ2-3 genes for the other parts give the full variable domain: EPEVTQTPSHQVTQMGQEVILRCVPISNHLYFYWYRQILGQKVEFLVSFYNNEISEKSEIFDDQFSVERPDGSNFTLKIRSTKLEDSAMYFCASSETVGTGAQYFGPGTRLTVL.